Each of the 6 T cell receptor beta chains below was sequenced from the same sample in a study of blood T cell repertoires in COVID-19. Data came from immunoSEQ multiplex PCR; TCRdb stores just in-frame clones and leaves some out. Of about 87,000 clones listed, approximately 80% were seen once; the top ten hold approximately 2%. Sample: peripheral blood. The receptor set was obtained from an older woman with acute or convalescent COVID-19.

The gene calls are TRBV15 and TRBJ1-2, with no clear D. Germline values: CDR1 LNHNV, CDR2 YYDKDF (reference sequence). This CDR3 comprises 13 residues. The V gene lost 1 base and the J gene lost 7 bases, with 10 bases spanning the gap. The CDR3 nucleotides are TGTGCCACCAGCAGAGCCGCGGAAGGTGGCTACACCTTC. Protein product: CATSRAAEGGYTF. The whole variable domain, filled in from reference TRBV15 and TRBJ1-2, reads DAMVIQNPRYQVTQFGKPVTLSCSQTLNHNVMYWYQQKSSQAPKLLFHYYDKDFNNEADTPDNFQSRRPNTSFCFLDIRSPGLGDTAMYLCATSRAAEGGYTFGSGTRLTVV.

This clone has only one observation. The V call is TRBV3-1 (or the pseudogene TRBV3-2), the J call TRBJ2-3, with TRBD2 identical over 12 bases. V trimming: 4 bases; J trimming: 2 bases; junction bases outside the gene matches: 4. CDR3 length: 16 residues. The germline gives CDR1 LGHDT, CDR2 YNNKEL (reference sequence). CDR3 sequence: CASSLRTSGITDTQYF. DNA for the CDR3: TGTGCCAGCAGCCTGAGGACTAGCGGGATCACAGATACGCAGTATTTT.

Of note for this clone: Additional DNA sequences in this sample encode the identical CDR3. The chain couples TRBV3-1 (or the pseudogene TRBV3-2) to TRBJ1-2; 7 bases map to TRBD1. The V gene's germline CDR1 is LGHDT and CDR2 YNNKEL (reference sequence). J gave up 8 bases and V 4 bases, and 4 bases lay outside the gene matches. The CDR3 runs to 12 residues. The CDR3 protein is CASSPYRGGYTF. CDR3 coding DNA: TGTGCCAGCAGCCCGTACAGGGGCGGCTACACCTTC.

This clone has a single count. V usage is TRBV5-8 and J usage is TRBJ1-1; perhaps TRBD1 as D (5 bases). This CDR3 spans 13 amino acids. Between the trimmed V and J ends, which lost 5 bases and 9 bases, there was a span of 17 bases. The V gene's germline CDR1 is SGHTS and CDR2 YDEGEE. This CDR3 is CASRSTRGTQAFF. In nucleotides, the CDR3 is TGTGCCAGCAGGTCTACTCGGGGGACTCAAGCTTTCTTT.

The rearrangement links TRBV19 to TRBJ1-6, with D possibly matching TRBD1 (5 bases). Germline V gives CDR1 LNHDA, CDR2 SQIVND (reference sequence). The CDR3 sequence is 12 residues long. The CDR3 region is CASRDLGSPLHF. The CDR3 coding sequence is TGTGCTAGCAGGGATTTGGGTTCACCCCTCCACTTT.

V gene TRBV5-5 combines with J gene TRBJ2-3; D call uncertain. CDR1 is SGHKS and CDR2 is YYEKEE in the germline V gene (reference sequence). The ends were cut back, 0 bases at V and 0 bases at J, with 11 bases in the middle. This CDR3 is built from 16 residues. Written as DNA, the CDR3 is TGTGCCAGCAGCTTGGGGCGGCCTACTAGCACAGATACGCAGTATTTT. Amino acids: CASSLGRPTSTDTQYF.